Reported below is one T cell receptor beta chain. Its antigen is unidentified. This sample was taken from a study of shared clonotypes between healthy human individuals. A deep-level run was used for the assay. Generated by immunoSEQ multiplex PCR, the TCRdb table keeps only in-frame clones and is missing some. The sample includes around 1.1 million clones, approximately 80% of them seen just once. Study-wide findings and caveats: Among donors, sharing of clonotypes was expected to be affected by sequencing depth.

The germline V gene encodes CDR1 SGHTA and CDR2 FQGTGA. V was clipped by 5 bases and J by 8 bases; unmatched bases: 13. The CDR3 consists of 16 residues. Sequences were obtained from memory CD4+ T cells from PBMCs. Subset in this sample: CD45RA-negative fraction. This chain connects TRBV7-3 to TRBJ2-1, with 9 positions matching TRBD2. This TCR derives from a man younger than 35 in good health. Some clones in this sample may be carry-over from other donors' samples. This CDR3 is CASSPRRTSAEDEQFF. The CDR3 DNA is TGTGCCAGCAGCCCCCGGCGGACTAGCGCAGAGGATGAGCAGTTCTTC.